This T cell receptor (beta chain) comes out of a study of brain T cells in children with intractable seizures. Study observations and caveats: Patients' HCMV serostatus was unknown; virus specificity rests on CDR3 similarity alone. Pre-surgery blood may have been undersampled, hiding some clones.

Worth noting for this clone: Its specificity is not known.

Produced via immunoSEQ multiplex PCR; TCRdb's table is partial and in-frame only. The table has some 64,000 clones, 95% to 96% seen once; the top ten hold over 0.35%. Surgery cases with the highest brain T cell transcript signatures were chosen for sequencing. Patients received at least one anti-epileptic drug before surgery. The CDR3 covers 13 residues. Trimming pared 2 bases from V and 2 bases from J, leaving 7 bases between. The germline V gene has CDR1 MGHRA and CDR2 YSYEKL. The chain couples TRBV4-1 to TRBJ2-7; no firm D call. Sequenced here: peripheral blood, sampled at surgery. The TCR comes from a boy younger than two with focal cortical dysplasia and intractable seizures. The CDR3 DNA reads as TGCGCCAGCAGCCAAAGCAAAGCCTACGAGCAGTACTTC. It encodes CASSQSKAYEQYF.